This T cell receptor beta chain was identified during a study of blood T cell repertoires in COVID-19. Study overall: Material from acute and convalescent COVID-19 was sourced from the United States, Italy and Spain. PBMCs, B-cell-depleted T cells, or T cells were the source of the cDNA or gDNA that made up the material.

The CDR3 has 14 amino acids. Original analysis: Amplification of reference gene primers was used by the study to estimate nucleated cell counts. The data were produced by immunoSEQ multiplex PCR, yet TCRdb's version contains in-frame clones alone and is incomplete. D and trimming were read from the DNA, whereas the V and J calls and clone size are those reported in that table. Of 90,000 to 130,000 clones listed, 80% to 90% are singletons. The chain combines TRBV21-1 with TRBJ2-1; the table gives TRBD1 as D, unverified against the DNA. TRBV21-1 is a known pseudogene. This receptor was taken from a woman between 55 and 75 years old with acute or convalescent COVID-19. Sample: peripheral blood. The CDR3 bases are TGTGCCAGCAGCAAAAGACAGGGGCACAATGAGCAGTTCTTC. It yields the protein CASSKRQGHNEQFF.